The sequence of this T cell receptor beta chain was determined in a study of T cell repertoires in cytomegalovirus infection. At the level of the study: Matching HLA type and CMV infection were both indicated by public TCR beta signatures.

Study-level points and caveats: Adding up the frequency of public TCR beta families identified people who carried CMV plus the relevant HLA. HLA-C-restricted, CMV-specific TCR beta clonotypes were dominant ex vivo.

As concerns this clonotype: The antigen remains undetermined.

CDR3 size: 13 residues. The V end was cut by 3 bases, the J end by 3 bases, with 8 bases between. Per the germline V gene, CDR1 is MDHEN and CDR2 is SYDVKM. TCRdb reprocessed the reads via MiXCR and lists one record per CDR3 protein. The sample yields more than 150,000 distinct CDR3 sequences, 20% to 25% seen once. The chain has TRBV28 and TRBJ1-1; D ambiguous. Input material: PBMCs. The clonotype originates from a human donor in good health (CMV status not recorded). Some clones in this sample may be carry-over from other donors' samples. The CDR3 region has the DNA TGTGCCAGCAGTTTGGACGCTGACACTGAAGCTTTCTTT. Its protein product is CASSLDADTEAFF.